A single sample is the source of the 23 T cell receptor beta chains below, sequenced in a study of blood T cell repertoires in COVID-19. TCRdb's table, derived via immunoSEQ multiplex PCR, lists solely in-frame clones and lacks some. This table holds 250,000 or so clones, approximately 90% found once. Sequences were obtained from peripheral blood. The receptor source for this set is a man younger than 45 with COVID-19, enrolled during active disease.

The J gene is TRBJ2-7, the V gene TRBV5-1, with D uncertain. Trimming cost V 0 bases and J 7 bases, with 8 bases left between them. CDR1 and CDR2 (germline): SGHRS, YFSETQ. The CDR3 has 12 amino acids. CDR3 coding DNA: TGCGCCAGCAGCTTGGCCGGGTCGGAGCAGTACTTC. Protein sequence: CASSLAGSEQYF.

This chain uses TRBV5-4 with TRBJ2-7; no clear D gene. The V end lost 3 bases, the J end lost 1 base, and 8 bases lay between the germline ends. The germline gives CDR1 SGHNT, CDR2 YYREEE (reference sequence). CDR3 length equals 13 residues. CDR3 protein: CASSSPSSYEQYF. In nucleotides, the CDR3 is TGTGCCAGCAGCTCCCCCAGTTCCTACGAGCAGTACTTC.

This chain links TRBV6-2 or TRBV6-3 with TRBJ2-3; D is ambiguous. The V gene's germline CDR1 is MNHEY and CDR2 SVGEGT. This CDR3 region has 16 residues. Trimming took 2 bases from V and 0 from J, leaving 12 bases between them. In DNA, the CDR3 is TGTGCCAGCAGTTACGTTACAGTCACTAGCACAGATACGCAGTATTTT. Its protein is CASSYVTVTSTDTQYF.

The chain employs TRBV10-2 and TRBJ1-1; D uncertain. Germline-derived CDR1 and CDR2 are WSHSY and SAAADI. V lost 1 base to trimming and J lost 3 bases, with 6 bases between them. The CDR3 covers 13 residues. CDR3 region: CASSEWADTEAFF. The CDR3 coding sequence is TGCGCCAGCAGTGAGTGGGCAGACACTGAAGCTTTCTTT.

This clone appeared a few times. The chain combines TRBV9 with TRBJ2-1; D is unclear. The V end was cut by 0 bases, the J end by 1 base, with 8 bases between. Looked up from germline, CDR1 is SGDLS and CDR2 is YYNGEE. This CDR3 spans 15 amino acids. CDR3 loop: CASSVGGASYNEQFF. CDR3 DNA: TGTGCCAGCAGCGTAGGTGGTGCGTCCTACAATGAGCAGTTCTTC. Variable domain in full (rest from reference TRBV9 and TRBJ2-1): DSGVTQTPKHLITATGQRVTLRCSPRSGDLSVYWYQQSLDQGLQFLIQYYNGEERAKGNILERFSAQQFPDLHSELNLSSLELGDSALYFCASSVGGASYNEQFFGPGTRLTVL.

The chain has TRBV28 and TRBJ2-3, with 15 bases that match TRBD2. Germline values: CDR1 MDHEN, CDR2 SYDVKM. The V segment lost 10 bases and the J segment 6 bases; nucleotides outside the gene matches: 11. The CDR3 sequence is 16 residues long. The CDR3 bases are TGTGCCACCAAAATCCCGGGACTAGCGGGAGGCGATACGCAGTATTTT. Residues: CATKIPGLAGGDTQYF.

The DNA of the CDR3 is TGTGCCAGCAGTGACCGGGGGACTAACTATGGCTACACCTTC. Translated, it gives CASSDRGTNYGYTF. The V and J genes are TRBV2 and TRBJ1-2, with D tentatively TRBD1 (5 bases). The CDR3 extends over 14 amino acids. Deletions cut 3 bases from V and 0 bases from J, with 8 bases between. Germline V gene data show CDR1 as SNHLY and CDR2 as FYNNEI.

CDR3 coding DNA: TGTGCCAGCAGCTGGACTAGCGGCTACGAGCAGTACTTC. Encoded protein: CASSWTSGYEQYF. This chain links TRBV5-6 with TRBJ2-7, with TRBD2 matching 10 bases. The CDR3 has 13 residues. Germline V lookup: CDR1 SGHDT, CDR2 YYEEEE. V gave up 3 bases and J gave up 3 bases; unmatched junction bases: 0.

Written as DNA, the CDR3 is TGTGCCAGCAGCTCCTTCCAGGGGACCTCCGGGGCCAACGTCCTGACTTTC. Its protein is CASSSFQGTSGANVLTF. This rearrangement joins TRBV7-8 to TRBJ2-6; a weak D match, TRBD1 (6 bases). Germline CDR1 and CDR2: SGHVS and FQNEAQ. Trimming took 4 bases from V and 4 from J, leaving 17 bases between them. CDR3 size: 17 residues.

This chain joins TRBV2 and TRBJ1-1; 8 bases are shared with TRBD1. In germline, CDR1 is SNHLY, CDR2 FYNNEI. J lost 5 bases, V lost 6 bases, and 11 bases had no gene match. CDR3 length: 15 residues. This CDR3 is CASRETPGGLTEAFF. DNA of the CDR3: TGTGCCAGCAGGGAGACCCCAGGGGGCCTAACTGAAGCTTTCTTT. The full variable domain, its missing parts supplied by reference TRBV2 and TRBJ1-1, is EPEVTQTPSHQVTQMGQEVILRCVPISNHLYFYWYRQILGQKVEFLVSFYNNEISEKSEIFDDQFSVERPDGSNFTLKIRSTKLEDSAMYFCASRETPGGLTEAFFGQGTRLTVV.

This chain joins TRBV27 and TRBJ1-5; no reliable D call. The CDR3 is 13 residues long. V dropped 5 bases and J dropped 7 bases, with 12 bases sitting between them. Germline-derived CDR1 and CDR2 are MNHEY and SMNVEV (reference sequence). The CDR3 DNA reads TGTGCCAGCAGTGCCCGGGAGGGACAGCCCCAGCATTTT. This gives the protein CASSAREGQPQHF.

The chain has TRBV28 and TRBJ2-7; D possibly corresponds to TRBD1 (5 bases). The V gene lost 5 bases and the J gene lost 6 bases, with 20 bases spanning the gap. CDR3 size: 15 residues. Looked up from germline, CDR1 is MDHEN and CDR2 is SYDVKM. The CDR3 DNA sequence: TGTGCCAGCAGTACTCCCAGGGTGTCCGCTTTCGAGCAGTACTTC. It is translated as CASSTPRVSAFEQYF.

This clone was observed once. The chain couples TRBV4-3 to TRBJ2-7; weak D call: TRBD1 (5 bases). The CDR3 extends over 14 amino acids. Trimming stripped 0 bases from V and 5 bases from J, with 11 bases between. CDR1 is LGHNA and CDR2 is YSLEER in the germline V gene. For the CDR3, the DNA is TGCGCCAGCAGCCAAGATAGTGGGGCGGACGAGCAGTACTTC. This gives the protein CASSQDSGADEQYF.

Remarks on this clone: The same CDR3 can be traced to other DNA sequences in this sample. The rearrangement joins TRBV7-2 to TRBJ1-4, with 9 bases identical to TRBD1. Germline CDR1 is SGHTA and CDR2 is FQGNSA. The V segment lost 2 bases and the J segment 5 bases; nucleotides outside the gene matches: 3. This CDR3 is built from 15 residues. CDR3 protein: CASSLQTGGNEKLFF. The CDR3 nucleotides are TGTGCCAGCAGCTTACAGACAGGGGGGAATGAAAAACTGTTTTTT.

Note on this clone: This CDR3 is also generated by other DNA sequences in the sample. V and J are TRBV27 and TRBJ1-5; maybe TRBD1 (5 bases). Trimming removed 2 bases from V and 4 bases from J, with 9 bases in between. Germline V gene data show CDR1 as MNHEY and CDR2 as SMNVEV (reference sequence). The CDR3 loop spans 14 amino acids. CDR3 nucleotide sequence: TGTGCCAGCAGTTTAGACAGTCCGAATCAGCCCCAGCATTTT. This sequence encodes CASSLDSPNQPQHF.

The gene calls are TRBV3-1 (or the pseudogene TRBV3-2) and TRBJ2-1, with 9 bases matching TRBD2. Germline lookup yields CDR1 LGHDT and CDR2 YNNKEL (reference sequence). This CDR3 has 15 residues. V lost 8 bases to trimming and J lost 4 bases; unmatched junction nucleotides: 9. CDR3 DNA sequence: TGTGCCAGCCGGAGCACTAGCGGGCCGTACAATGAGCAGTTCTTC. Amino acids: CASRSTSGPYNEQFF.

The genes are TRBV15 and TRBJ2-7; 7 positions agree with TRBD1. There are 16 residues in the CDR3. Germline V gives CDR1 LNHNV, CDR2 YYDKDF (reference sequence). V dropped 3 bases and J dropped 0; count of bases not matched to a gene: 8. CDR3 loop: CATSSPTGASSYEQYF. The CDR3, as DNA: TGTGCCACCAGCAGTCCTACAGGGGCAAGCTCCTACGAGCAGTACTTC.

The chain carries TRBV6-2 or TRBV6-3 and TRBJ2-1; TRBD2 aligns across 11 bases. With 2 bases clipped from V and 0 bases from J, the junction kept 9 bases outside the gene matches. Germline loops: CDR1 MNHEY, CDR2 SVGEGT. The CDR3 extends over 19 amino acids. The CDR3 loop reads CASSYELAGALSSYNEQFF. CDR3 in DNA: TGTGCCAGCAGTTACGAACTAGCGGGGGCCCTTAGCTCCTACAATGAGCAGTTCTTC.

The rearrangement uses TRBV11-3 and TRBJ2-3; D uncertain. CDR3 length: 14 residues. Trimming took 1 base from V and 6 from J, leaving 11 bases between them. Germline CDR1 and CDR2: SGHNT and YENEEA. For the CDR3, the DNA is TGTGCCAGCAGCTTAGGTCCCTCACAGGATACGCAGTATTTT. Translated, it gives CASSLGPSQDTQYF.

The V and J genes are TRBV7-9 and TRBJ1-4; no clear D gene. Trimming left V 5 bases short and J 4 bases short, with 17 bases between. This CDR3 has 16 amino acids. Germline CDR1 is SEHNR and CDR2 is FQNEAQ (reference sequence). CDR3 protein: CASSPGTGGFNEKLFF. In DNA, the CDR3 is TGTGCCAGCAGCCCAGGTACCGGCGGGTTTAATGAAAAACTGTTTTTT.

V gene TRBV5-1 combines with J gene TRBJ1-2; a possible D gene is TRBD1 (6 bases). This CDR3 region has 15 residues. V lost 4 bases, J lost 8 bases, and 21 bases lay in between. The germline V gene has CDR1 SGHRS and CDR2 YFSETQ. CDR3 residues: CASSTPEAGALGYTF. The CDR3 DNA reads as TGCGCCAGCAGCACGCCGGAGGCAGGGGCGCTGGGCTACACCTTC.

In its sample, this clone was seen once. The chain combines TRBV4-1 with TRBJ2-1; TRBD1 matches 9 bases. The germline V gene has CDR1 MGHRA and CDR2 YSYEKL. Trimming took 0 bases from V and 12 from J; bases not matched to a gene: 9. CDR3 length: 15 amino acids. In nucleotides, the CDR3 is TGCGCCAGCAGCCAAGATGGTACAGGGGGCGGAGGGCAGTTCTTC. It yields the protein CASSQDGTGGGGQFF.

The gene calls are TRBV10-3 and TRBJ1-1; 7 bases are a match to TRBD1. V lost 7 bases and J lost 0; bases outside the gene matches: 8. CDR3 length: 15 amino acids. Germline V gene sequence: CDR1 ENHRY, CDR2 SYGVKD. CDR3 sequence: CAITRGDSLNTEAFF. The DNA for the CDR3 is TGTGCCATCACCCGAGGGGACAGCCTGAACACTGAAGCTTTCTTT.